A selection of T cell receptor beta chains follows, all from one sample in a study of identical twins. TCRdb processed the 5' RACE reads anew with MiXCR; each CDR3 protein has one entry. This sample has around 220,000 distinct CDR3 sequences, with 8% to 11% found just once. The sequenced material came from memory T cells sorted from blood. These receptors originate from a man aged 50 or older in good health. The CDR3 runs from the conserved cysteine through the conserved F or W. D genes are given only for firm matches. Size is stated for part of the rows, as once, few or many counts, or as a class when the clone is expanded.

TRBJ2-3 | TRBV20-1 | . | . | CSAWREDTDTQYF | TGCAGTGCATGGAGGGAAGACACAGATACGCAGTATTTT
TRBJ1-6 | TRBV7-2 | . | few | CASSTVGGQNSPLHF | TGTGCCAGCAGTACGGTCGGGGGGCAGAATTCACCCCTCCACTTT
TRBJ1-1 | TRBV29-1 | TRBD1 | . | CSVQTGLNTEAFF | TGCAGCGTCCAGACAGGGCTGAACACTGAAGCTTTCTTT
TRBJ2-3 | TRBV20-1 | TRBD2 | . | CSGTSGSRTDTQYF | TGCAGTGGGACTAGCGGGAGCCGCACAGATACGCAGTATTTT
TRBJ2-1 | TRBV5-4 | . | many | CASNSGGGDWYNEQFF | TGTGCCAGCAACTCTGGAGGGGGGGATTGGTACAATGAGCAGTTCTTC
TRBJ2-7 | TRBV7-9 | . | many | CASSLDPGHEQYF | TGTGCCAGCAGCCTGGACCCGGGTCACGAGCAGTACTTC
TRBJ1-2 | TRBV5-1 | . | . | CASSGGGDTAGYTF | TGCGCCAGCAGCGGCGGAGGGGACACGGCCGGCTACACCTTC
TRBJ2-1 | TRBV28 | . | . | CASSLGRRNEQFF | TGTGCCAGCAGTTTAGGGCGCAGGAATGAGCAGTTCTTC
TRBJ2-1 | TRBV24-1 | TRBD2 | . | CATSSRLAGNNEQFF | TGTGCCACCAGTTCTCGGCTAGCGGGTAACAATGAGCAGTTCTTC
TRBJ1-6 | TRBV6-1 | TRBD1 | few | CASKVSTGGGGISPLHF | TGTGCCAGCAAAGTTTCGACAGGGGGCGGTGGGATCTCACCCCTCCACTTT
TRBJ2-6 | TRBV19 | . | . | CASSIVGGTGANVLTF | TGTGCCAGTAGTATAGTCGGGGGAACCGGGGCCAACGTCCTGACTTTC
TRBJ1-3 | TRBV18 | . | . | CASSPSRDSGNTIYF | TGTGCCAGCTCACCTTCCAGAGACTCTGGAAACACCATATATTTT
TRBJ2-7 | TRBV6-5 | TRBD2 | . | CASSYGGETNEQYF | TGTGCCAGCAGTTACGGGGGGGAGACTAACGAGCAGTACTTC
TRBJ1-2 | TRBV7-2 | TRBD1 | many | CASSRRDSYGYTF | TGTGCCAGCAGCAGGAGGGACAGCTATGGCTACACCTTC
TRBJ1-6 | TRBV12-3/TRBV12-4 | . | many | CASSFGRGKDSPLHF | TGTGCCAGCAGTTTTGGCAGGGGAAAGGATTCACCCCTCCACTTT
TRBJ2-2 | TRBV6-1 | TRBD2 | many | CASSETGTSGGYGELFF | TGTGCCAGCAGTGAGACCGGGACTAGCGGGGGTTACGGGGAGCTGTTTTTT
TRBJ1-2 | TRBV10-3 | TRBD1 | . | CATSDRDNLNYGYTF | TGTGCCACCTCGGACAGGGACAACCTTAACTATGGCTACACCTTC
TRBJ2-2 | TRBV28 | TRBD1 | many | CASSFGDRGPGELFF | TGTGCCAGCAGTTTTGGCGACAGGGGTCCCGGGGAGCTGTTTTTT
TRBJ2-5 | TRBV5-1 | TRBD1 | many | CASSTGEKTQYF | TGCGCCAGCAGCACAGGGGAGAAGACCCAGTACTTC
TRBJ2-4 | TRBV28 | . | . | CASRPGRGASNIQYF | TGTGCCAGCAGGCCGGGCAGGGGTGCGAGCAACATTCAGTACTTC
TRBJ2-2 | TRBV5-6 | . | few | CASSLRRTGELFF | TGTGCCAGCAGCTTGCGTAGAACCGGGGAGCTGTTTTTT
TRBJ2-7 | TRBV11-2 | TRBD1 | many | CASSLEGTGVTTYEQYF | TGTGCCAGCAGCTTAGAGGGGACAGGCGTAACCACCTACGAGCAGTACTTC
TRBJ1-5 | TRBV5-1 | TRBD1 | many | CASSYRGLSNQPQHF | TGCGCCAGCAGCTACAGGGGGCTGAGCAATCAGCCCCAGCATTTT
TRBJ1-3 | TRBV20-1 | . | . | CSAIGQPGNTIYF | TGCAGTGCTATTGGACAACCGGGAAACACCATATATTTT
TRBJ2-3 | TRBV5-4 | TRBD2 | . | CASSLEAAGATDTQYF | TGTGCCAGCAGCTTGGAGGCAGCGGGGGCCACAGATACGCAGTATTTT
TRBJ2-5 | TRBV5-1 | . | few | CASSTYSGQETQYF | TGCGCCAGCAGCACCTATAGCGGCCAAGAGACCCAGTACTTC
TRBJ2-2 | TRBV25-1 | . | . | CASRQSGSNTGELFF | TGTGCCAGCAGACAGTCGGGGTCGAATACCGGGGAGCTGTTTTTT
TRBJ1-1 | TRBV7-8 | . | many | CASSLAIEGDAFF | TGTGCCAGCAGCTTAGCGATCGAGGGTGACGCTTTCTTT
TRBJ2-2 | TRBV19 | . | few | CASSIVQGSGELFF | TGTGCCAGTAGTATAGTTCAGGGTTCCGGGGAGCTGTTTTTT
TRBJ2-2 | TRBV11-2 | TRBD2 | . | CASSPLRAGGPGELFF | TGTGCCAGCAGCCCCCTAAGAGCGGGGGGTCCCGGGGAGCTGTTTTTT
TRBJ2-7 | TRBV12-3/TRBV12-4 | TRBD2 | many | CASRRGNSYEQYF | TGTGCCAGCAGGCGGGGGAACTCCTACGAGCAGTACTTC
TRBJ2-5 | TRBV5-1 | . | many | CAQHPAEKQETQYF | TGCGCCCAGCATCCAGCAGAGAAGCAAGAGACCCAGTACTTC
TRBJ2-7 | TRBV3-1 | . | few | CASSPHDRYEQYF | TGTGCCAGCAGTCCTCACGACCGATACGAGCAGTACTTC
TRBJ2-7 | TRBV7-6 | TRBD1 | . | CASSLRGQGFPYEQYF | TGTGCCAGCAGCTTAAGGGGACAGGGATTCCCCTACGAGCAGTACTTC
TRBJ1-6 | TRBV6-2/TRBV6-3 | . | few | CASSRLGSPLHF | TGTGCCAGCAGCCGGTTGGGCTCACCCCTCCACTTT
TRBJ2-6 | TRBV24-1 | . | few | CATTGQTPLFSGANVLTF | TGTGCCACCACTGGACAAACTCCACTATTCTCTGGGGCCAACGTCCTGACTTTC
TRBJ2-2 | TRBV29-1 | . | many | CSVDRAGTGELFF | TGCAGCGTTGACAGGGCGGGCACCGGGGAGCTGTTTTTT
TRBJ1-2 | TRBV5-1 | . | many | CASSLMAGENYGYTF | TGCGCCAGCAGCTTGATGGCAGGAGAGAACTATGGCTACACCTTC